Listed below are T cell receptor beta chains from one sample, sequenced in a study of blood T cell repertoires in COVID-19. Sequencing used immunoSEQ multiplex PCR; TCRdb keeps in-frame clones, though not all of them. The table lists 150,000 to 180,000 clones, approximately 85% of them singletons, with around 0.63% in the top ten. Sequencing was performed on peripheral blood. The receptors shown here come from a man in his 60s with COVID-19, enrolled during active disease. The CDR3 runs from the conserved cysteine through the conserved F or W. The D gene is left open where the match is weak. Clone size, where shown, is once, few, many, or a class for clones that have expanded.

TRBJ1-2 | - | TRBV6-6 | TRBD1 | TGTGCCAGCAGACCCGGACAGGTCTATGGCTACACCTTC | CASRPGQVYGYTF
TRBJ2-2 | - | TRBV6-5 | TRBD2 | TGTGCCAGCAGTTATCCGGGGGGGAACACCGGGGAGCTGTTTTTT | CASSYPGGNTGELFF
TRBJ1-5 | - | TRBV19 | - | TGTGCCAGTACCCCGTCCGGCCGGAGGTATAGCAATCAGCCCCAGCATTTT | CASTPSGRRYSNQPQHF
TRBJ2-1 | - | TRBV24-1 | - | TGTGCCACCAGTGATTCAGGACAGCCCTACAATGAGCAGTTCTTC | CATSDSGQPYNEQFF
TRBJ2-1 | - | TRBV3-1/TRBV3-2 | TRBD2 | TGTGCCAGCAGCCAGGGAGAGACTAGCGGCAATGAGCAGTTCTTC | CASSQGETSGNEQFF
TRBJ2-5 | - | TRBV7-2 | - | TGTGCCAGCAGCTTAGGCACTGTAAGATTAGAACAAGAGACCCAGTACTTC | CASSLGTVRLEQETQYF
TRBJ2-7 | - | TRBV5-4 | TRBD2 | TGTGCCAGCAGCTACCAGACTAGCGGGAGGATCGAGCAGTACTTC | CASSYQTSGRIEQYF
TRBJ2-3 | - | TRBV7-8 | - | TGTGCCAGCAGCTTAGTGGGCCCTGAAAGCACAGATACGCAGTATTTT | CASSLVGPESTDTQYF
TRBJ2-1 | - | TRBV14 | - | TGTGCCAGCAGCCAGTTACAGGGTGCGGGTGAGCAGTTCTTC | CASSQLQGAGEQFF
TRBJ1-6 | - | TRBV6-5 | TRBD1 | TGTGCCAGCAGTCTAGACAGGGGCCGATCACCCCTCCACTTT | CASSLDRGRSPLHF
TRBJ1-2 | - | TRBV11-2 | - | TGTGCCAGCAGCTTGACGGAGTTTGGGGGCTACACCTTC | CASSLTEFGGYTF
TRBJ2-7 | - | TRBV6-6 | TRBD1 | TGTGCCAGCAGACCTGGGACAGGGATTTACGAGCAGTACTTC | CASRPGTGIYEQYF
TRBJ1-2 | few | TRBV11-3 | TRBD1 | TGTGCCAGCAGCCCCGAGACAGGGGGCTATGGCTACACCTTC | CASSPETGGYGYTF
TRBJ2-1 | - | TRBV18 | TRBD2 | TGTGCCAGCTCTCTTTACCCCAGCGGGAGCTCCTACAATGAGCAGTTCTTC | CASSLYPSGSSYNEQFF
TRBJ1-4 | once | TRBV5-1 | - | TGCGCCAGCAGCCCCACAGCAACTAATGAAAAACTGTTTTTT | CASSPTATNEKLFF
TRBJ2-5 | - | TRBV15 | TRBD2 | TGTGCCACCAGCAGACTAGCTAGCGGGGGGCAGGAGACCCAGTACTTC | CATSRLASGGQETQYF
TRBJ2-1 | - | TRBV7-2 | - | TGTGCCAGCAGCTTAGAGGAGGTTTTCGAGCAGTTCTTC | CASSLEEVFEQFF
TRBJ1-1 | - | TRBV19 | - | TGTGCCAGTAGTACCTGGAGCACTGAAGCTTTCTTT | CASSTWSTEAFF
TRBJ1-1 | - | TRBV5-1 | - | TGCGCCAGCAGCGCACAGGGCTACACTGAAGCTTTCTTT | CASSAQGYTEAFF
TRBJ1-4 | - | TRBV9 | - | TGTGCCAGCAGCTCGGGGAGGGTCGCTAATGAAAAACTGTTTTTT | CASSSGRVANEKLFF
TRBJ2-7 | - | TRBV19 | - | TGTGCCAGTAGACCGGGAAGGGAGCAGTACTTC | CASRPGREQYF
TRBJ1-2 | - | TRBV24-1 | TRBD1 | TGTGCCACCAGTGACCCGACAGGGAGCTATGGCTACACCTTC | CATSDPTGSYGYTF
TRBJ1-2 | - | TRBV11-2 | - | TGTGCCAGCAGCACCGGGACATTTGGCTACACCTTC | CASSTGTFGYTF
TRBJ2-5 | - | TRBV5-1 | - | TGCGCCAGCAGCACCGGGACTCAAGAGACCCAGTACTTC | CASSTGTQETQYF
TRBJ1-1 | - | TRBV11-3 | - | TGTGCCAGCAGCTTAAGCGGGAGCCAGACTGAAGCTTTCTTT | CASSLSGSQTEAFF
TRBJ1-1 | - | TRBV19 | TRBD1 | TGTGCCAGCAGAGACAGGGATACTGAAGCTTTCTTT | CASRDRDTEAFF
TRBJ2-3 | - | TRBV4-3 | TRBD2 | TGCGCCAGCAGCCTCCTCGGGGGGACGACAGATACGCAGTATTTT | CASSLLGGTTDTQYF
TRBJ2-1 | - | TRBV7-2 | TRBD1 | TGTGCCAGCAGCTTACCGGGACAGAGCTTGGAATGGCAGTTCTTC | CASSLPGQSLEWQFF
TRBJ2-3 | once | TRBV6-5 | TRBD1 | TGTGCCAGCAGTTCACCGGGACAGGCCACAGATACGCAGTATTTT | CASSSPGQATDTQYF
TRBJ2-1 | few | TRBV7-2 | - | TGTGCCAGCAGCTTGGCTCCTGGTCCGGGAAACGCCTACAATGAGCAGTTCTTC | CASSLAPGPGNAYNEQFF
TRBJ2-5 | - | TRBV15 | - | TGTGCCACCAGCAACAGCCAAGAGACCCAGTACTTC | CATSNSQETQYF
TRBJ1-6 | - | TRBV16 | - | TGTGCCAGCATAGGAGGGCCTAATTCACCCCTCCACTTT | CASIGGPNSPLHF
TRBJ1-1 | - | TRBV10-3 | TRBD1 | TGTGCCATCAGTGACCCCGGGACAGCAAACACTGAAGCTTTCTTT | CAISDPGTANTEAFF